This entry lists 30 T cell receptor beta chains sequenced from one sample in a study of T cells in Graves' hyperthyroidism and ophthalmopathy. TCR beta CDR3 sequences were amplified from RNA transcripts. HTBI primers were the set used in a first-round RT-PCR of the TCR CDR3. TCRdb reprocessed the multiplex PCR reads via MiXCR and lists one record per CDR3 protein. Here the sample spans 500,000 to 600,000 distinct CDR3 sequences, over 15% being singletons. The sequenced material came from blood. All receptors come from a woman aged 18-30 years with Graves' hyperthyroidism.

This clonotype has only a few counts. This chain uses TRBV5-5 with TRBJ2-6; no reliable D call. CDR1 is SGHKS and CDR2 is YYEKEE in the germline V gene (reference sequence). V was cut by 0 bases and J by 0 bases, with 13 bases left in between. The CDR3 is 18 amino acids. The CDR3 bases are TGTGCCAGCAGCTTGGTCGTGGGTTCCTACTCTGGGGCCAACGTCCTGACTTTC. Translated, it gives CASSLVVGSYSGANVLTF.

The chain employs TRBV3-1 and TRBJ2-2; 8 bases agree with TRBD2. The CDR3 spans 16 residues. V was pared by 4 bases and J by 1 base, with 5 bases of the junction left unmatched. Germline CDR1 is LGHDT and CDR2 is YNNKEL (reference sequence). The DNA for the CDR3 is TGTGCCAGCAGCCTCAGCGGGAGAGGGAACACCGGGGAGCTGTTTTTT. Amino acid sequence: CASSLSGRGNTGELFF. Supplemented by reference TRBV3-1 and TRBJ2-2, the full variable domain reads DTAVSQTPKYLVTQMGNDKSIKCEQNLGHDTMYWYKQDSKKFLKIMFSYNNKELIINETVPNRFSPKSPDKAHLNLHINSLELGDSAVYFCASSLSGRGNTGELFFGEGSRLTVL.

To note about this clonotype: The junction differs from germline at one of its ends, possibly a read error. V is TRBV27 and J is TRBJ2-7; no firm D call. CDR3 length: 17 residues. Germline assignment: CDR1 MNHEY and CDR2 SMNVEV (reference sequence). CDR3 nucleotides: TGTGCCAGCAGTCGTGGTGGGTTCAGAGGATTTACCTACGAGCAGCACTTC. It specifies CASSRGGFRGFTYEQHF.

This clonotype was seen many times. The genes are TRBV12-3 or TRBV12-4 and TRBJ2-7, with 9 bases that match TRBD1. J lost 1 base, V lost 5 bases, and 9 bases had no gene match. The CDR3 extends over 16 amino acids. CDR3 in DNA: TGTGCCAGCAGTGATGGACAGGGGCTTCGGTCCTACGAGCAGTACTTC. Residues: CASSDGQGLRSYEQYF.

V and J are TRBV3-1 and TRBJ2-4, with D perhaps assigned TRBD1 or TRBD2 (5 bases each). This CDR3 has 11 residues. CDR1 and CDR2 (germline): LGHDT, YNNKEL (reference sequence). Trimming shortened V by 5 bases and J by 8 bases, and 7 bases separated the two germline ends. Here the CDR3 reads CASSRGDIQYF. The DNA of the CDR3 is TGTGCCAGCAGCAGAGGGGACATTCAGTACTTC.

This chain joins TRBV20-1 and TRBJ2-7; a weak D match, TRBD2 (5 bases). Germline V gives CDR1 DFQATT, CDR2 SNEGSKA (reference sequence). The CDR3 is 15 amino acids. Trimming removed 4 bases at V and 0 bases at J, with 16 bases between. CDR3 residues: CSATETPAVSYEQYF. DNA for the CDR3: TGCAGTGCTACCGAGACCCCAGCGGTCTCCTACGAGCAGTACTTC.

The chain recombines TRBV7-2 with TRBJ1-1; no definite D call. CDR3 length: 14 residues. Deletions cut 2 bases from V and 4 bases from J, with 11 bases between. Germline CDR1 reads SGHTA; CDR2 reads FQGNSA. This CDR3 is CASSLSFRSTEAFF. The DNA for the CDR3 is TGTGCCAGCAGCTTATCGTTCCGTTCCACTGAAGCTTTCTTT.

This clonotype was counted ten times or more. The chain carries TRBV18 and TRBJ1-5; D remains ambiguous. Germline V CDR1 and CDR2: KGHSH, LQKENI. Trimming pared 1 base from V and 10 bases from J, leaving 14 bases between. The CDR3 extends over 14 amino acids. This chain's CDR3 is CASSPLEETAPQHF. In nucleotides, the CDR3 is TGTGCCAGCTCACCACTTGAGGAGACGGCACCCCAGCATTTT.

Concerning this clonotype itself: Just one base apart from a much larger clone, this may be a read error. This rearrangement joins TRBV2 to TRBJ2-6, with unresolved D. The CDR3 contains 12 residues. Germline V gene lookup returns CDR1 SNHLY and CDR2 FYNNEI. The ends were cut back, 7 bases at V and 0 bases at J, with 1 base in the middle. Here the CDR3 reads CASISGANVLTF. The CDR3, as DNA: TGTGCCAGCATCTCTGGGGCCAACGTCCTGACTTTC.

This clonotype has at least ten counts. J is TRBJ2-3 and V is TRBV9, with TRBD2 as a possible D gene (6 bases). V lost 0 bases and J lost 5, with 7 bases in between. Germline loops: CDR1 SGDLS, CDR2 YYNGEE. The CDR3 runs 13 residues. Here the CDR3 DNA reads TGTGCCAGCAGCGTAGGGCGGGGAGATACGCAGTATTTT. Amino acids: CASSVGRGDTQYF. The full variable domain, rest sourced from reference TRBV9 and TRBJ2-3, is DSGVTQTPKHLITATGQRVTLRCSPRSGDLSVYWYQQSLDQGLQFLIQYYNGEERAKGNILERFSAQQFPDLHSELNLSSLELGDSALYFCASSVGRGDTQYFGPGTRLTVL.

This chain connects TRBV19 to TRBJ1-4; D unclear. Germline lookup yields CDR1 LNHDA and CDR2 SQIVND (reference sequence). The V and J ends lost 7 bases and 0 bases respectively, with 9 bases between them. This CDR3 is 14 amino acids long. CDR3 in DNA: TGTGCCAGTAAGAAGGAGTCAACTAATGAAAAACTGTTTTTT. Translated, it gives CASKKESTNEKLFF. Full variable domain (outside the CDR3, taken from reference TRBV19 and TRBJ1-4): DGGITQSPKYLFRKEGQNVTLSCEQNLNHDAMYWYRQDPGQGLRLIYYSQIVNDFQKGDIAEGYSVSREKKESFPLTVTSAQKNPTAFYLCASKKESTNEKLFFGSGTQLSVL.

This clonotype has more than one count but fewer than ten. The V and J genes are TRBV12-3 or TRBV12-4 and TRBJ2-7; D call uncertain. The germline V and J ends were trimmed by 10 bases and 4 bases, with 17 bases remaining between them. The CDR3 has 13 amino acids. The CDR3: CANASRHRYEQYF. CDR3 coding DNA: TGTGCCAACGCTTCTCGACATCGGTACGAGCAGTACTTC.

Many counts were recorded for this clonotype. This chain links TRBV11-2 with TRBJ2-5, with D possibly TRBD1 on 5 matching bases. The CDR3 loop spans 15 amino acids. V shed 2 bases and J shed 5 bases, with 15 bases lying between them. Germline loops: CDR1 SGHAT, CDR2 FQNNGV. The CDR3 coding sequence is TGTGCCAGCAGCTTACGAGCCCTAGGGGTTGAGACCCAGTACTTC. Amino acids: CASSLRALGVETQYF.

The chain carries TRBV12-3 or TRBV12-4 and TRBJ1-5, with no clear D. The ends were cut back, 5 bases at V and 10 bases at J, with 21 bases in the middle. CDR3 size: 15 residues. The DNA of the CDR3 is TGTGCCAGCAGTCCAGACCGGTCAACCGAACCCCCCCAGCATTTT. Amino acid sequence: CASSPDRSTEPPQHF.

Remarks on this clonotype: It may be a read error: a sequence one base away is much more abundant. J is TRBJ2-1 and V is TRBV16; D unresolved. Per germline, CDR1 KGHSY and CDR2 FQNENV. CDR3 length: 13 amino acids. The CDR3, as DNA: TGTGCCAGCAGCCAATTAGGTTACAATGAGCAGCTCTTC. It translates to CASSQLGYNEQLF.

Points on this clonotype: A much larger clone differs from this one at a single base, so this may be a read error. This chain links TRBV13 with TRBJ2-1; possible D gene TRBD1, 5 bases. The CDR3 consists of 13 residues. Germline-derived CDR1 and CDR2 are PRHDT and FYEKMQ (reference sequence). CDR3 sequence: CASSVQGYNGQFF. CDR3 coding DNA: TGTGCCAGCAGCGTGCAGGGCTACAATGGGCAGTTCTTC.

In regard to this clonotype: A clone one base away is much larger, so this may be a read error. The chain employs TRBV27 and TRBJ2-3, with 7 bases fitting TRBD1. The V gene's germline CDR1 is MNHEY and CDR2 SMNVEV (reference sequence). The CDR3 length is 15 residues. After removal of 5 bases from V and 2 bases from J, the junction contained 7 bases not matched to a gene. CDR3 bases: TGTGCCAGCAGTGCACCGGGACAGCACACAGATACGCAGTATTTT. Its protein is CASSAPGQHTDTQYF.

This chain uses TRBV24-1 with TRBJ2-5; D possibly corresponds to TRBD2 (7 bases). The V end lost 6 bases, the J end lost 3 bases, and 16 bases lay between the germline ends. The germline gives CDR1 KGHDR, CDR2 SFDVKD. This CDR3 comprises 15 residues. This CDR3 reads CATSLTRGAEETQYF. Written as DNA, the CDR3 is TGTGCCACCAGTCTGACCCGGGGGGCGGAAGAGACCCAGTACTTC.

This clonotype has at least ten counts. The rearrangement uses TRBV5-1 and TRBJ1-3; D is unclear. Trimming removed 1 base from V and 0 bases from J, with 14 bases in between. The germline gives CDR1 SGHRS, CDR2 YFSETQ. The CDR3 totals 17 residues. The CDR3 DNA is TGCGCCAGCAGCTTGAACCCCCAAGGACTCTCTGGAAACACCATATATTTT. It specifies CASSLNPQGLSGNTIYF.

The chain couples TRBV19 to TRBJ2-3; tentatively, D is TRBD2 (5 bases). V lost 7 bases and J 4 bases, leaving 21 bases between the germline ends. The germline gives CDR1 LNHDA, CDR2 SQIVND (reference sequence). This CDR3 is built from 16 residues. The CDR3 is CASTTGSYPSADTQYF. The CDR3 bases are TGTGCCAGTACCACGGGGTCTTATCCCAGCGCAGATACGCAGTATTTT.

This clonotype was observed at least ten times. The rearrangement joins TRBV27 to TRBJ2-1, with D perhaps TRBD2 (5 bases). Germline CDR1 reads MNHEY; CDR2 reads SMNVEV (reference sequence). This CDR3 has 18 amino acids. V was shortened by 2 bases and J by 4 bases, with 21 bases between the two germline ends. CDR3 nucleotide sequence: TGTGCCAGCAGTTTAGGAGGTAGTTGGGCCGAACTTTACAATGAGCAGTTCTTC. Protein product: CASSLGGSWAELYNEQFF.

The chain links TRBV18 to TRBJ2-5; 10 bases match TRBD1. J lost 5 bases, V lost 5 bases, and 5 bases had no gene match. CDR1 and CDR2 (germline): KGHSH, LQKENI. The CDR3 length is 14 residues. The CDR3 DNA reads TGTGCCAGCTCAATGACAGGGGGCAAGGAGACCCAGTACTTC. It is translated as CASSMTGGKETQYF.

The chain employs TRBV29-1 and TRBJ2-7; D is possibly TRBD2 (6 bases). The CDR3 runs to 13 residues. V dropped 3 bases and J dropped 1 base, with 10 bases sitting between them. Germline V gene data show CDR1 as SQVTM and CDR2 as ANQGSEA. The CDR3, as DNA: TGCAGCGTTGAGATGGAGGGGTCCTACGAGCAGTACTTC. Protein sequence: CSVEMEGSYEQYF.

V usage is TRBV5-1 and J usage is TRBJ1-5, with D maybe TRBD1 (5 bases). The CDR3 extends over 14 amino acids. Per the germline V gene, CDR1 is SGHRS and CDR2 is YFSETQ. V shed 5 bases and J shed 2 bases, with 11 bases lying between them. In nucleotides, the CDR3 is TGCGCCAGCAGTGGGGGGAAGGGCAATCAGCCCCAGCATTTT. It encodes CASSGGKGNQPQHF.

The rearrangement links TRBV5-8 to TRBJ2-5; possibly TRBD2 for D (5 bases). The CDR3 extends over 14 amino acids. The V gene's germline CDR1 is SGHTS and CDR2 YDEGEE. The ends were cut back, 2 bases at V and 0 bases at J, with 8 bases in the middle. The CDR3 DNA sequence: TGTGCCAGCAGCTTAAGGGAGTACCAAGAGACCCAGTACTTC. Translated, it gives CASSLREYQETQYF.

This clonotype turned up a few times. The rearrangement links TRBV7-9 to TRBJ2-2; D not certain. From germline, CDR1 is SEHNR and CDR2 FQNEAQ (reference sequence). The ends were cut back, 4 bases at V and 7 bases at J, with 13 bases in the middle. The CDR3 loop spans 14 amino acids. CDR3 sequence reads: CASSSPSGRGELFF. In DNA, the CDR3 is TGTGCCAGCAGCTCCCCCTCGGGTCGCGGGGAGCTGTTTTTT. The entire variable domain, with the rest obtained from reference TRBV7-9 and TRBJ2-2, is as follows: DTGVSQNPRHKITKRGQNVTFRCDPISEHNRLYWYRQTLGQGPEFLTYFQNEAQLEKSRLLSDRFSAERPKGSFSTLEIQRTEQGDSAMYLCASSSPSGRGELFFGEGSRLTVL.

This clonotype was recorded at least ten times. The chain joins TRBV11-2 to TRBJ2-2, with 8 nucleotides matching TRBD1. The CDR3 is 15 residues long. Germline CDR1 reads SGHAT; CDR2 reads FQNNGV. The V segment lost 7 bases and the J segment 0 bases; nucleotides outside the gene matches: 4. The CDR3 sequence: CASNGDRSNTGELFF. In DNA form, the CDR3 reads TGTGCCAGCAACGGGGACAGGTCGAACACCGGGGAGCTGTTTTTT.

This clonotype has ten or more counts. The genes are TRBV20-1 and TRBJ2-2; 11 bases are a match to TRBD2. There are 15 residues in the CDR3. Unmatched junction bases numbered 2, after V lost 5 bases and J lost 0 bases. Germline V lookup: CDR1 DFQATT, CDR2 SNEGSKA (reference sequence). This chain's CDR3 is CSAVSGRANTGELFF. For the CDR3, the DNA is TGCAGTGCTGTTAGCGGGAGGGCGAACACCGGGGAGCTGTTTTTT.

This clonotype came up a few times. The gene calls are TRBV7-2 and TRBJ2-4; D is ambiguous. Germline lookup yields CDR1 SGHTA and CDR2 FQGNSA. The CDR3 is made up of 14 amino acids. Trimming removed 1 base at V and 0 bases at J, with 4 bases between. The CDR3: CASSLEVAKNIQYF. CDR3 bases: TGTGCCAGCAGCTTAGAAGTAGCCAAAAACATTCAGTACTTC.

The sample holds many counts of this clonotype. V is TRBV3-1 and J is TRBJ1-5, with 9 bases fitting TRBD1. After removal of 0 bases from V and 2 bases from J, the junction contained 5 bases not matched to a gene. The CDR3 spans 17 residues. Germline CDR1 and CDR2: LGHDT and YNNKEL (reference sequence). CDR3 nucleotides: TGTGCCAGCAGCCAAGAACTACAGGGGGCTGGCAATCAGCCCCAGCATTTT. Its translation is CASSQELQGAGNQPQHF.